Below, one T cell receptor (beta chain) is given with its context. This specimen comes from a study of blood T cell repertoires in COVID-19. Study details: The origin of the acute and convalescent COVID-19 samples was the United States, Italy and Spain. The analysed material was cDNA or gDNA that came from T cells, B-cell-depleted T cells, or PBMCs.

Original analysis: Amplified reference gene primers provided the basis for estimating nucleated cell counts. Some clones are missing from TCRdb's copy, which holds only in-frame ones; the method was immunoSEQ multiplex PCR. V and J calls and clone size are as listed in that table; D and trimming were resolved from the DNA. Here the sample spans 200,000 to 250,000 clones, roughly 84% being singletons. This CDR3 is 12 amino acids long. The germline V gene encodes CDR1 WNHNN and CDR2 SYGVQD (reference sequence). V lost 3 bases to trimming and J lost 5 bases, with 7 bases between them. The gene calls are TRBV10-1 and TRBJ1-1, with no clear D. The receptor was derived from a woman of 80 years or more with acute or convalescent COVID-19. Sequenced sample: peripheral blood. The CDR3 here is CASSDVETEAFF. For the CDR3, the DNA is TGCGCCAGCAGTGATGTGGAGACTGAAGCTTTCTTT.